The 6 T cell receptor beta chains in this list originate from one sample, sequenced in a study of CD8+ T cells in alopecia areata. As to treatment: oral pan-JAK inhibitor, 5-10 mg twice daily. RNA was extracted and reverse transcribed into cDNA as the sequencing template. Profiled with immunoSEQ multiplex PCR; TCRdb holds only in-frame clones, not every one. The table shows about 180,000 clones, with approximately 55% occurring only once. The sample here was CD8+ T cells sorted from blood, taken at week 24, from a patient treated with tofacitinib. The receptor set was obtained from a human donor with alopecia areata.

This clone has more than one count but fewer than ten. The V and J genes are TRBV5-6 and TRBJ2-7; unclear D gene. The CDR3 runs to 13 residues. The germline gives CDR1 SGHDT, CDR2 YYEEEE. V lost 1 base to trimming and J lost 2 bases, with 7 bases between them. CDR3 DNA: TGTGCCAGCAGCTTGATTTTCCCCTACGAGCAGTACTTC. This gives the protein CASSLIFPYEQYF. Looking up the rest from reference TRBV5-6 and TRBJ2-7 gives the full variable domain: DAGVTQSPTHLIKTRGQQVTLRCSPKSGHDTVSWYQQALGQGPQFIFQYYEEEERQRGNFPDRFSGHQFPNYSSELNVNALLLGDSALYLCASSLIFPYEQYFGPGTRLTVT.

CDR3 amino acids: CSVEDLYSSYGYTF. CDR3 nucleotides: TGCAGCGTTGAAGATCTTTATAGCAGCTATGGCTACACCTTC. The V and J genes are TRBV29-1 and TRBJ1-2, with D unresolved. This CDR3 region has 14 residues. CDR1 and CDR2 (germline): SQVTM, ANQGSEA. V gave up 0 bases and J gave up 4 bases, with 12 bases separating them.

There are a few counts of this clone. This CDR3 reads CASSEGGHTEAFF. The CDR3 DNA reads as TGCGCCAGCAGTGAGGGGGGGCACACTGAAGCTTTCTTT. The chain employs TRBV10-2 and TRBJ1-1; TRBD1 is a possible D gene (6 bases). The germline gives CDR1 WSHSY, CDR2 SAAADI. Trimming removed 2 bases at V and 3 bases at J, with 7 bases between. This CDR3 contains 13 residues.

The table lists this clone with a count of one. The rearrangement links TRBV11-2 to TRBJ2-7; D could derive from TRBD1 or TRBD2 (5 bases each). CDR3 size: 13 residues. V was clipped by 0 bases and J by 3 bases, with 6 bases between them. Germline CDR1 SGHAT, CDR2 FQNNGV. CDR3 sequence: CASSLERGYEQYF. Here the CDR3 DNA reads TGTGCCAGCAGCTTAGAGAGGGGCTACGAGCAGTACTTC. Complete variable domain (other parts from reference TRBV11-2 and TRBJ2-7): EAGVAQSPRYKIIEKRQSVAFWCNPISGHATLYWYQQILGQGPKLLIQFQNNGVVDDSQLPKDRFSAERLKGVDSTLKIQPAKLEDSAVYLCASSLERGYEQYFGPGTRLTVT.

The V gene is TRBV13, the J gene TRBJ1-1, with TRBD1 identical over 9 bases. Germline V lookup: CDR1 PRHDT, CDR2 FYEKMQ (reference sequence). This CDR3 comprises 14 residues. Germline trimming cut 4 bases from V and 1 base from J; bases unmatched to any gene: 1. The CDR3 nucleotides read TGTGCCAGCAGCTCACAGGGGGCGAACACTGAAGCTTTCTTT. Translation: CASSSQGANTEAFF.

The chain employs TRBV4-1 and TRBJ1-1, with D hard to call. The CDR3 loop spans 13 amino acids. The germline V gene encodes CDR1 MGHRA and CDR2 YSYEKL. Trimming took 0 bases from V and 8 from J, leaving 10 bases between them. The CDR3 loop is CASSQDKGWEAFF. CDR3 sequence (DNA): TGCGCCAGCAGCCAAGATAAGGGTTGGGAAGCTTTCTTT.